This TCR beta chain comes out of a study of CD8 T cells in ankylosing spondylitis. Study-wide findings and caveats: Seven or eight highly homologous variants formed a TCR beta motif that appeared characteristic of ankylosing spondylitis blood.

The CDR3 totals 18 residues. Germline assignment: CDR1 SGHVS and CDR2 FQNEAQ. The trim removed 8 bases at V and 1 base at J, leaving 15 bases unmatched. One entry per CDR3 protein, called by TCRdb with MiXCR from the 5' RACE reads. The sample carries approximately 200,000 distinct CDR3 sequences, about 13% recorded once. Concerning this clonotype: The antigen remains undetermined.

The specimen was blood, either unsorted or a sorted T cell fraction (not recorded which). This TCR was sampled from a male donor with ankylosing spondylitis or in good health (not recorded which). The gene calls are TRBV7-8 and TRBJ2-5, with 11 bases fitting TRBD2. CDR3 region: CASSPPGGTSGFQETQYF. The CDR3 bases are TGTGCCAGCTCCCCCCCCGGCGGGACTAGCGGATTCCAAGAGACCCAGTACTTC.